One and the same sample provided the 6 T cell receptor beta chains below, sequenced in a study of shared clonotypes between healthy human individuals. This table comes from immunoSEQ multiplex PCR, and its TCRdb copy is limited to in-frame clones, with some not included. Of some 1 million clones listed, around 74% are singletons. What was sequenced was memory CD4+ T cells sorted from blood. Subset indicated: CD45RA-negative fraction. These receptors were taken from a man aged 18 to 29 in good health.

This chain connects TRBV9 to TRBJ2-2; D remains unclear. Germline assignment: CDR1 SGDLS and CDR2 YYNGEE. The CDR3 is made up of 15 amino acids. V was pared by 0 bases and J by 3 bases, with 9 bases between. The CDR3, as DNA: TGTGCCAGCAGCGTAGCTATTGGGGACACCGGGGAGCTGTTTTTT. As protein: CASSVAIGDTGELFF.

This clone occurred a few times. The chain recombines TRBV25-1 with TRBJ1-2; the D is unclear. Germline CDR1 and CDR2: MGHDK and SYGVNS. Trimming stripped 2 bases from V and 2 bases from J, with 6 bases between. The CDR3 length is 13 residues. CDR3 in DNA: TGTGCCAGCAGTGAAGGGTGGAACTATGGCTACACCTTC. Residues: CASSEGWNYGYTF.

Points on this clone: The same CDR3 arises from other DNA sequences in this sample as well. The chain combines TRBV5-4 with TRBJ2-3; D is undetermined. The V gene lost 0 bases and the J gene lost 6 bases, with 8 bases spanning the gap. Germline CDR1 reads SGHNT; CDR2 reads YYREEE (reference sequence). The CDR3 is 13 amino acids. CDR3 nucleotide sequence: TGTGCCAGCAGCTTGGGGCGTGGGGATACGCAGTATTTT. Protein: CASSLGRGDTQYF.

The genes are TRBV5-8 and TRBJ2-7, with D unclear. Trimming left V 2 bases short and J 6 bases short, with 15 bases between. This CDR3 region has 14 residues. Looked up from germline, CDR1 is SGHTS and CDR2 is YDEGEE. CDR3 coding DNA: TGTGCCAGCAGCTTAAGGAATATCCTTGGCGAGCAGTACTTC. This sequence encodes CASSLRNILGEQYF.

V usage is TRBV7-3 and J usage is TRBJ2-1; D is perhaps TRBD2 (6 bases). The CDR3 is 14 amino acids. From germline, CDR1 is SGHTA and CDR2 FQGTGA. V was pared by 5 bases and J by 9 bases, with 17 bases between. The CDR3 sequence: CASSLSTRSTEQFF. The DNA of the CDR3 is TGTGCCAGCAGCCTGTCGACTAGGTCCACTGAGCAGTTCTTC.

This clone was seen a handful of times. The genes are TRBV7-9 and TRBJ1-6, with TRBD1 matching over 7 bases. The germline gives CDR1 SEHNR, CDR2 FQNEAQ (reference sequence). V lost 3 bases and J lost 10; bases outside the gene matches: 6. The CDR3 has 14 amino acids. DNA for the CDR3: TGTGCCAGCAGCTTGACAGGGCGGGAGTCACCCCTCCACTTT. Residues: CASSLTGRESPLHF.